This passage covers 24 T cell receptor beta chains from one sample sequenced in a study of blood T cell repertoires in COVID-19. The data were produced by immunoSEQ multiplex PCR, yet TCRdb's version contains in-frame clones alone and is incomplete. The data show about 82,000 clones, with around 67% seen just once and just over 2.5% held by the top ten. The sequencing input was peripheral blood. Source of these receptors: a human donor with acute or convalescent COVID-19. The donor label of this sample is uncertain.

This sequence joins TRBV6-5 and TRBJ2-2, with no clear D. CDR1 and CDR2 (germline): MNHEY, SVGAGI. Trimming removed 11 bases at V and 2 bases at J, with 18 bases between. CDR3 size: 15 residues. The CDR3 DNA follows: TGTGCCTATAAACGGGTTTCCTCAAACACCGGGGAGCTGTTTTTT. Its translation is CAYKRVSSNTGELFF.

As concerns this clone: Being one base from a much bigger clone, this may be a read error. The CDR3 protein is CASSPPTEFYGYTF. Written as DNA, the CDR3 is TGTGCCAGCTCACCTCCGACAGAGTTCTATGGCTACACCTTC. This chain uses TRBV18 with TRBJ1-2, with TRBD1 as a possible D gene (5 bases). Trimming removed 3 bases from V and 4 bases from J, with 12 bases in between. CDR1 is KGHSH, CDR2 LQKENI, per germline. CDR3 length: 14 residues.

This chain links TRBV2 with TRBJ2-2; weak D call: TRBD1 (5 bases). Trimming took off 1 base at V and 4 bases at J, with 10 bases between the two ends. Germline CDR1 reads SNHLY; CDR2 reads FYNNEI. This CDR3 spans 15 amino acids. The CDR3 DNA follows: TGTGCCAGCAGTGAAGAGGGGATGGGCACCGGGGAGCTGTTTTTT. This codes for CASSEEGMGTGELFF. The complete variable domain, with remaining parts taken from reference TRBV2 and TRBJ2-2, reads EPEVTQTPSHQVTQMGQEVILRCVPISNHLYFYWYRQILGQKVEFLVSFYNNEISEKSEIFDDQFSVERPDGSNFTLKIRSTKLEDSAMYFCASSEEGMGTGELFFGEGSRLTVL.

The rearrangement uses TRBV11-1 and TRBJ2-1; 11 bases match TRBD2. This CDR3 is 15 amino acids long. V shed 5 bases and J 5 bases; nucleotides not matched to a gene: 5. From germline, CDR1 is SGHAT and CDR2 FQDESV (reference sequence). CDR3 residues: CASSTPLAGDNEQFF. The CDR3 DNA reads as TGTGCCAGCAGCACCCCACTAGCGGGAGACAATGAGCAGTTCTTC.

The chain combines TRBV18 with TRBJ1-5; D may be TRBD1 (6 bases). The germline V gene has CDR1 KGHSH and CDR2 LQKENI. Trimming removed 6 bases at V and 4 bases at J, with 13 bases between. This CDR3 region has 14 residues. The CDR3 loop reads CASSQGPGNQPQHF. Written as DNA, the CDR3 is TGTGCCAGCTCCCAGGGGCCCGGTAATCAGCCCCAGCATTTT.

The chain links TRBV28 to TRBJ1-2; D is unclear. The CDR3 spans 16 residues. CDR1 and CDR2 (germline): MDHEN, SYDVKM. V lost 6 bases to trimming and J lost 6 bases, with 23 bases between them. This CDR3 is CASSRHISPRVDGYTF. CDR3 coding DNA: TGTGCCAGCAGCCGGCACATCAGCCCGAGGGTGGATGGCTACACCTTC.

The chain has TRBV6-6 and TRBJ2-3; 10 positions agree with TRBD1. Germline-derived CDR1 and CDR2 are MNHNY and SVGAGI (reference sequence). The CDR3 is 16 amino acids. V gave up 2 bases and J gave up 6 bases; unmatched junction bases: 8. CDR3 region: CASSYPTGTGADTQYF. CDR3 DNA: TGTGCCAGCAGTTACCCCACCGGGACAGGGGCCGATACGCAGTATTTT.

This clone was counted a few times. In DNA, the CDR3 is TGTGCCAGCAAGGCGGGGGGGCCCGGCTACGAGCAGTACGTC. Protein: CASKAGGPGYEQYV. The rearrangement links TRBV6-5 to TRBJ2-7; 9 bases map to TRBD2. Trimming removed 7 bases from V and 3 bases from J; junction bases left unmatched: 7. The CDR3 extends over 14 amino acids. From germline, CDR1 is MNHEY and CDR2 SVGAGI.

The gene calls are TRBV4-2 and TRBJ1-2; tentative D call: TRBD1 (5 bases). This CDR3 spans 15 amino acids. Germline V gene data show CDR1 as LGHNA and CDR2 as YNFKEQ. V was cut by 0 bases and J by 3 bases, with 11 bases left in between. CDR3 region: CASSQDGGLDYGYTF. CDR3 sequence (DNA): TGTGCCAGCAGCCAAGACGGGGGACTCGACTATGGCTACACCTTC.

This clone was found many times. This rearrangement joins TRBV14 to TRBJ2-5; TRBD1 agrees at 7 bases. V dropped 3 bases and J dropped 1; count of bases not matched to a gene: 5. The germline V gene has CDR1 SGHDN and CDR2 FVKESK. CDR3 size: 15 residues. CDR3 bases: TGTGCCAGCAGCCACTACAGGGGTTCCCAAGAGACCCAGTACTTC. Translating gives CASSHYRGSQETQYF.

This chain joins TRBV6-5 and TRBJ2-2; TRBD1 aligns across 7 bases. The CDR3 runs 14 residues. Trimming cost V 8 bases and J 0 bases; bases outside gene matches: 3. Germline CDR1 and CDR2: MNHEY and SVGAGI. The CDR3 DNA sequence: TGTGCCAGCCGACAGGGCCCGAACACCGGGGAGCTGTTTTTT. It specifies CASRQGPNTGELFF.

J is TRBJ1-5 and V is TRBV5-6, with D hard to call. V was pared by 2 bases and J by 2 bases, with 8 bases between. Germline assignment: CDR1 SGHDT and CDR2 YYEEEE. The CDR3 spans 14 residues. CDR3 in DNA: TGTGCCAGCAGCTTCGGAGTGGGCAATCAGCCCCAGCATTTT. Encoded protein: CASSFGVGNQPQHF.

The chain is built from TRBV10-3 and TRBJ2-7; TRBD1 is a possible D gene (6 bases). Germline V gives CDR1 ENHRY, CDR2 SYGVKD. The V gene lost 6 bases and the J gene lost 2 bases, with 11 bases spanning the gap. The CDR3 has 13 residues. The CDR3 sequence: CAISRDKTYEQYF. In DNA form, the CDR3 reads TGTGCCATCAGCCGGGACAAGACCTACGAGCAGTACTTC.

This clone is a singleton in its sample. This sequence joins TRBV7-9 and TRBJ2-1; TRBD2 agrees at 10 bases. This CDR3 comprises 15 residues. Germline V gives CDR1 SEHNR, CDR2 FQNEAQ (reference sequence). The trim removed 4 bases at V and 3 bases at J, leaving 3 bases unmatched. The CDR3 DNA sequence: TGTGCCAGCAGCTACAGCGGGGGGGTCTACAATGAGCAGTTCTTC. It yields the protein CASSYSGGVYNEQFF.

The J gene is TRBJ2-2, the V gene TRBV7-9, with a weak D call TRBD1 (7 bases). The CDR3 is 19 residues long. The ends were cut back, 4 bases at V and 2 bases at J, with 23 bases in the middle. Germline CDR1 is SEHNR and CDR2 is FQNEAQ (reference sequence). The CDR3 sequence is CASSSSRGDSRINTGELFF. In nucleotides, the CDR3 is TGTGCCAGCAGCTCTAGTAGGGGGGACAGCAGGATCAACACCGGGGAGCTGTTTTTT.

The V gene is TRBV28, the J gene TRBJ2-5; TRBD1 matches at 8 bases. The J segment lost 5 bases and the V segment lost 5 bases, leaving 7 bases of the junction unmatched. Germline lookup yields CDR1 MDHEN and CDR2 SYDVKM. This CDR3 has 14 amino acids. CDR3 sequence reads: CASSPGGPAETQYF. The CDR3 bases are TGTGCCAGCAGTCCAGGGGGCCCAGCGGAGACCCAGTACTTC.

The rearrangement uses TRBV20-1 and TRBJ2-5; unclear D gene. Trimming took 3 bases from V and 10 from J, leaving 12 bases between them. CDR3 length equals 11 residues. The germline CDR1 and CDR2 sequences are DFQATT and SNEGSKA (reference sequence). CDR3 bases: TGCAGTGCTAGCGAGAAGAGACACCAGTACTTC. This codes for CSASEKRHQYF.

Ten or more counts support this clone. The CDR3 protein is CASSVGRAYEQYF. The DNA of the CDR3 is TGCGCCAGCAGTGTCGGGAGGGCCTACGAGCAGTACTTC. The chain carries TRBV5-1 and TRBJ2-7; 8 bases map to TRBD2. Germline CDR1 reads SGHRS; CDR2 reads YFSETQ. This CDR3 has 13 amino acids. With 5 bases clipped from V and 2 bases from J, the junction kept 3 bases outside the gene matches.

The chain carries TRBV6-6 and TRBJ1-2; D perhaps matches TRBD1 (6 bases). Germline CDR1 and CDR2: MNHNY and SVGAGI (reference sequence). The CDR3 totals 14 residues. V shed 5 bases and J shed 2 bases, with 12 bases lying between them. CDR3 nucleotides: TGTGCCAGCAGTGACAGAGGGGGAAACTATGGCTACACCTTC. This encodes CASSDRGGNYGYTF.

The chain carries TRBV6-2 or TRBV6-3 and TRBJ1-3; a possible D gene is TRBD1 (5 bases). This CDR3 contains 15 residues. Germline V CDR1 and CDR2: MNHEY, SVGEGT. Trimming shortened V by 4 bases and J by 0 bases, and 10 bases separated the two germline ends. CDR3 nucleotides: TGTGCCAGCAGTTGGGGCCAGTCCTCTGGAAACACCATATATTTT. This gives the protein CASSWGQSSGNTIYF.

The chain has TRBV19 and TRBJ1-2; TRBD1 is a possible D gene (6 bases). The germline V gene encodes CDR1 LNHDA and CDR2 SQIVND (reference sequence). With 5 bases removed from V and 0 bases from J, the gap between germline ends came to 16 bases. The CDR3 runs 16 residues. In DNA, the CDR3 is TGTGCCAGTAGTGCCCGGGACACTAGAGCTAACTATGGCTACACCTTC. This codes for CASSARDTRANYGYTF.

This rearrangement joins TRBV3-1 (or the pseudogene TRBV3-2) to TRBJ2-5; 9 bases align to TRBD2. V lost 7 bases and J lost 1; bases outside the gene matches: 4. Germline-derived CDR1 and CDR2 are LGHDT and YNNKEL (reference sequence). The CDR3 is 14 amino acids. The CDR3 is CASKTSGLQETQYF. CDR3 nucleotides: TGTGCCAGCAAAACTAGCGGGCTCCAAGAGACCCAGTACTTC.

This chain joins TRBV6-2 or TRBV6-3 and TRBJ1-2; a possible D gene is TRBD1 (6 bases). Germline CDR1 reads MNHEY; CDR2 reads SVGEGT. Trimming cost V 5 bases and J 6 bases, with 10 bases left between them. The CDR3 sequence is 12 residues long. The CDR3 sequence is CASSGYRDGYTF. CDR3 nucleotides: TGTGCCAGCAGTGGATACAGGGATGGCTACACCTTC.

This clone was detected a few times. The V gene is TRBV6-2 or TRBV6-3, the J gene TRBJ1-1, with D tentatively TRBD1 (6 bases). With 6 bases removed from V and 3 bases from J, the gap between germline ends came to 11 bases. Germline V gene data show CDR1 as MNHEY and CDR2 as SVGEGT. CDR3 length equals 13 residues. This CDR3 reads CASSRTAYTEAFF. DNA of the CDR3: TGTGCCAGCAGCCGGACAGCTTACACTGAAGCTTTCTTT.